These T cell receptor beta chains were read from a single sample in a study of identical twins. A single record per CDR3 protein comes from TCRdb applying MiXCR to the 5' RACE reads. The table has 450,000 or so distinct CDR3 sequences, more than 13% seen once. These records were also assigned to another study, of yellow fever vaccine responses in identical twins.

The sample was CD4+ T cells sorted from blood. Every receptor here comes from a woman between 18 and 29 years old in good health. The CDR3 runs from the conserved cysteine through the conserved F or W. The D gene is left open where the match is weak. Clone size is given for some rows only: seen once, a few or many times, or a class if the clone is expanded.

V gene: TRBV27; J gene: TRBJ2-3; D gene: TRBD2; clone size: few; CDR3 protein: CASSSHGTSGGLDTQYF; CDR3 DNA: TGTGCCAGCAGTTCCCACGGGACTAGCGGGGGGTTAGATACGCAGTATTTT
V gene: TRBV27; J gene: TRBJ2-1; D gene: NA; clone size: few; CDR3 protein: CASSLSYNSYNEQFF; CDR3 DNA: TGTGCCAGCAGTTTAAGCTACAACTCCTACAATGAGCAGTTCTTC
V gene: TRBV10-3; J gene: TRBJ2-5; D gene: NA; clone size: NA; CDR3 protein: CAISGSGEETQYF; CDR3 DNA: TGTGCCATCAGTGGTAGCGGAGAAGAGACCCAGTACTTC
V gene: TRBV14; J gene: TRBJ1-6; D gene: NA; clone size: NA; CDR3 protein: CASSQDIGVSSPLHF; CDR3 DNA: TGTGCCAGCAGCCAAGACATAGGGGTTAGCTCACCCCTCCACTTT
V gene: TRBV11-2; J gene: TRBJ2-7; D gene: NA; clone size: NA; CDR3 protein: CASSRGVRDDSF; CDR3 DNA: TGTGCCAGCAGCCGAGGGGTAAGGGACGACTCCTTC
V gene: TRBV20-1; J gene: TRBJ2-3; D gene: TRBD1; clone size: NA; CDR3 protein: CSARDLVRTGLSTDTQYF; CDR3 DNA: TGCAGTGCTAGAGATCTCGTGCGGACAGGGCTAAGCACAGATACGCAGTATTTT
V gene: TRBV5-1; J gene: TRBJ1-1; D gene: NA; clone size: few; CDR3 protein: CASSLGRGGTEAFF; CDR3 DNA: TGCGCCAGCAGCTTGGGAAGGGGAGGCACTGAAGCTTTCTTT
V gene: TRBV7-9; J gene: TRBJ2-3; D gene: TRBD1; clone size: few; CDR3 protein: CASSERTGGTDTQYF; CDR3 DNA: TGTGCCAGCAGCGAACGGACAGGGGGCACAGATACGCAGTATTTT
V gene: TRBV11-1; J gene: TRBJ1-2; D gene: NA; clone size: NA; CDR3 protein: CASSSGTARGGYTF; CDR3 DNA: TGTGCCAGCAGCTCTGGGACGGCTCGCGGTGGCTACACCTTC
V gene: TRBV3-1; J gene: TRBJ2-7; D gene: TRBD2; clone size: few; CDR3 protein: CASSQDLAGERREQYF; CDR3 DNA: TGTGCCAGCAGCCAAGACCTCGCGGGAGAAAGGCGCGAGCAGTACTTC
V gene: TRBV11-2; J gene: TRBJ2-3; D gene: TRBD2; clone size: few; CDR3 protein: CASSSRTSVGNTQYF; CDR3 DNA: TGTGCCAGCAGCTCACGGACTAGCGTTGGAAATACGCAGTATTTT
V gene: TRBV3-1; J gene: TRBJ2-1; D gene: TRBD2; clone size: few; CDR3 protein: CASSKSSLAGGYNEQFF; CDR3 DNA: TGTGCCAGCAGCAAATCTTCACTAGCGGGGGGTTACAATGAGCAGTTCTTC
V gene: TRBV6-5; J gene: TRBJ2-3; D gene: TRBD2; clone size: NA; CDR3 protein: CASSYSWASGGLSTDTQYF; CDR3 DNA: TGTGCCAGCAGTTACTCTTGGGCTAGCGGGGGGCTTAGCACAGATACGCAGTATTTT
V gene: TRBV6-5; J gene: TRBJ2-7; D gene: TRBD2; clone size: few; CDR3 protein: CANSYGGGGSYEQYF; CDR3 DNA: TGTGCCAACAGTTACGGTGGGGGGGGCTCCTACGAGCAGTACTTC
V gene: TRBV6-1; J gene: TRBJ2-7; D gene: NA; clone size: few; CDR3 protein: CASRIQNLAPYEQYF; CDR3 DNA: TGTGCCAGCAGGATTCAGAACCTAGCACCCTACGAGCAGTACTTC
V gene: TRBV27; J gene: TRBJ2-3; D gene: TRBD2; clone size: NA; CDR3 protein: CASTPRLAGAGKGTDTQYF; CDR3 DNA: TGTGCCAGCACCCCCAGACTAGCGGGAGCGGGCAAAGGCACAGATACGCAGTATTTT
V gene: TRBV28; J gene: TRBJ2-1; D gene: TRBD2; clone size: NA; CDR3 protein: CASSLLRESRDEQFF; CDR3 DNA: TGTGCCAGCAGTTTATTGCGGGAGAGTCGCGATGAGCAGTTCTTC
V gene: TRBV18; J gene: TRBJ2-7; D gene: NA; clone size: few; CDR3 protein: CASSTGHSYEQYF; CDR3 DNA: TGTGCCAGCTCAACGGGTCACTCCTACGAGCAGTACTTC
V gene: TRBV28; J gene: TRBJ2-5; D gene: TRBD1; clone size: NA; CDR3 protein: CASSLGQGAITKTQYF; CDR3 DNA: TGTGCCAGCAGTCTGGGACAGGGGGCTATAACGAAGACCCAGTACTTC
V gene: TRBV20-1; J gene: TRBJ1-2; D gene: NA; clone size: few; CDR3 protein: CSARAGNGYTF; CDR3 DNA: TGCAGTGCTAGAGCTGGGAATGGCTACACCTTC
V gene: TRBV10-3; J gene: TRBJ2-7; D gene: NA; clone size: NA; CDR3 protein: CAISGDKGRRSYEQYF; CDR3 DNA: TGTGCCATCAGTGGTGATAAGGGCAGAAGAAGCTACGAGCAGTACTTC
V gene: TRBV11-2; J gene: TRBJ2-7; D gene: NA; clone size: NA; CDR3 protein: CASSFEEGDEQYF; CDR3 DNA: TGTGCCAGCAGCTTCGAAGAAGGGGACGAGCAGTACTTC
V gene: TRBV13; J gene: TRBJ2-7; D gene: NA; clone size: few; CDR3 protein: CASSFGGSTYEQYF; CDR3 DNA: TGTGCCAGCAGCTTCGGGGGCTCCACCTACGAGCAGTACTTC
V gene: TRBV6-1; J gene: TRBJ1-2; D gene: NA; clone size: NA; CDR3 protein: CASSATWLIYGYTF; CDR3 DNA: TGTGCCAGCAGTGCTACATGGCTTATCTATGGCTACACCTTC
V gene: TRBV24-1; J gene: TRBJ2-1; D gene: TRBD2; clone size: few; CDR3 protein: CATSEPTSGSGNEQFF; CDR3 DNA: TGTGCCACCAGTGAACCGACTAGCGGGAGTGGCAATGAGCAGTTCTTC
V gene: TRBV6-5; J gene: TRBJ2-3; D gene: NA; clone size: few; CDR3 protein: CASSYGGLVDFTQYF; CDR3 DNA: TGTGCCAGCAGTTACGGGGGTCTAGTTGATTTCACGCAGTATTTT
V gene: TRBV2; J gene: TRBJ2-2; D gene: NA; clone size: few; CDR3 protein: CASSDRGGAGELFF; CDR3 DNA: TGTGCCAGCAGTGACAGGGGAGGCGCCGGGGAGCTGTTTTTT
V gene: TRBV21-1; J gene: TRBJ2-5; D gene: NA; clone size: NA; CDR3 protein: CASTLAGIWYQETQYF; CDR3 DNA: TGTGCCAGCACCCTTGCGGGGATTTGGTACCAAGAGACCCAGTACTTC
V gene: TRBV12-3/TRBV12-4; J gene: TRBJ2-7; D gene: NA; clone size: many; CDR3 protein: CASTLGAGAIEQYF; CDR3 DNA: TGTGCCAGCACCCTGGGGGCAGGGGCTATTGAGCAGTACTTC
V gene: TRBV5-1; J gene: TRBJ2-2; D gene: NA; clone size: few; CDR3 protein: CASTEQYTGELFF; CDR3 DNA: TGCGCCAGCACCGAACAGTACACCGGGGAGCTGTTTTTT
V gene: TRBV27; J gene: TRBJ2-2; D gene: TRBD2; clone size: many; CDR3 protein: CASNKAGGLSSTGELFF; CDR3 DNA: TGTGCTAGTAATAAAGCGGGAGGGCTCTCTAGCACCGGGGAGCTGTTTTTT
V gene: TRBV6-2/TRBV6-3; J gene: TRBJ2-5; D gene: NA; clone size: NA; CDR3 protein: CASSYIREETQYF; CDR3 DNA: TGTGCCAGCAGTTACATCAGAGAAGAGACCCAGTACTTC
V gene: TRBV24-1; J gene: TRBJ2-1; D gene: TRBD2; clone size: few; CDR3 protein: CATSQRGRDSHNEQFF; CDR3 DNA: TGTGCCACCAGTCAGCGCGGGAGGGACTCCCACAATGAGCAGTTCTTC
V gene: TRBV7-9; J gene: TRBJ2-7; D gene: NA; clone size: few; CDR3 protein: CASSLALTTDGNYEQYF; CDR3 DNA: TGTGCCAGCAGCTTAGCCCTAACTACAGACGGTAACTACGAGCAGTACTTC
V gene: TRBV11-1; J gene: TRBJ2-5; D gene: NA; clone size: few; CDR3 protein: CASSFRDQETQYF; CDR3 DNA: TGTGCCAGCAGCTTCAGAGATCAAGAGACCCAGTACTTC
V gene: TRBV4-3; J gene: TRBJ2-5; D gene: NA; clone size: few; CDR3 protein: CASSQEQRGAQYF; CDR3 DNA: TGCGCCAGCAGCCAAGAACAGCGCGGGGCCCAGTACTTC
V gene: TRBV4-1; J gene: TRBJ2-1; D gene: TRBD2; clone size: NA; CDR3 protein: CASSRRTSGRDNEQFF; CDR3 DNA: TGCGCCAGCAGCCGACGGACTAGCGGGAGGGACAATGAGCAGTTCTTC
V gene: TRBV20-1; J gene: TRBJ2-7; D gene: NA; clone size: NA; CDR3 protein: CSARDGARTGYEQYF; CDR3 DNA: TGCAGTGCTAGAGATGGGGCCAGAACAGGCTACGAGCAGTACTTC
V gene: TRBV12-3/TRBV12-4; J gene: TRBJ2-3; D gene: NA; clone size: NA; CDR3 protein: CAISSGGPTDTQYF; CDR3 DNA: TGTGCCATATCATCCGGAGGTCCCACAGATACGCAGTATTTT
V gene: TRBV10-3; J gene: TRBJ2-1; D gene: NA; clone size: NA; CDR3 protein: CAISAGTAVGLYNEQFF; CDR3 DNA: TGTGCCATCAGTGCCGGGACAGCCGTGGGACTTTACAATGAGCAGTTCTTC